These 16 T cell receptor beta chains originate from one sample sequenced in a study of blood T cell repertoires in COVID-19. Only in-frame clones appear in the TCRdb table, and some are missing; sequencing was by immunoSEQ multiplex PCR. Counted here are about 250,000 clones, about nine tenths occurring once; the ten biggest clones make up around 1.5%. The sample comprised peripheral blood. The receptor set was obtained from a woman aged 55-69 years who had recovered from COVID-19.

V gene TRBV28 combines with J gene TRBJ1-4, with D uncertain. This CDR3 comprises 14 residues. Germline V gene sequence: CDR1 MDHEN, CDR2 SYDVKM. Trimming removed 1 base from V and 8 bases from J, with 11 bases in between. CDR3 bases: TGTGCCAGCAGTTTATTCCCCCTGGGCGAAAAACTGTTTTTT. This gives the protein CASSLFPLGEKLFF.

V is TRBV2 and J is TRBJ1-2, with D unclear. The V end was cut by 9 bases, the J end by 3 bases, with 8 bases between. Germline CDR1 and CDR2: SNHLY and FYNNEI. The CDR3 runs 11 residues. The CDR3 reads CASRVDYGYTF. The CDR3, as DNA: TGTGCCAGTCGGGTAGACTATGGCTACACCTTC.

This chain links TRBV3-1 (or the pseudogene TRBV3-2) with TRBJ2-2, with a possible D match to TRBD1 (6 bases). Trimming stripped 4 bases from V and 6 bases from J, with 18 bases between. CDR3 length equals 16 residues. Germline V gene data show CDR1 as LGHDT and CDR2 as YNNKEL (reference sequence). The CDR3 here is CASSPVRQARAGELFF. In DNA form, the CDR3 reads TGTGCCAGCAGCCCCGTTCGACAGGCTAGGGCCGGGGAGCTGTTTTTT.

The genes are TRBV11-2 and TRBJ1-5; D not certain. Trimming left V 5 bases short and J 5 bases short, with 7 bases between. The germline CDR1 and CDR2 sequences are SGHAT and FQNNGV. This CDR3 contains 12 residues. This CDR3 reads CASSETDQPQHF. The CDR3 DNA follows: TGTGCCAGCAGCGAAACTGATCAGCCCCAGCATTTT.

This clone is a singleton in its sample. J is TRBJ1-5 and V is TRBV27, with 9 bases matching TRBD1. The CDR3 extends over 15 amino acids. The ends lost 6 bases at V and 2 bases at J; junction bases unmatched: 5. Per the germline V gene, CDR1 is MNHEY and CDR2 is SMNVEV (reference sequence). The CDR3 sequence is CASRKQGAGNQPQHF. In nucleotides, the CDR3 is TGTGCCAGCAGAAAACAGGGGGCGGGCAATCAGCCCCAGCATTTT.

The chain uses TRBV14 and TRBJ2-7, with TRBD1 matching 7 bases. The CDR3 consists of 15 residues. CDR1 and CDR2 from the germline V gene are SGHDN and FVKESK. V lost 5 bases and J lost 2; bases outside the gene matches: 9. The DNA for the CDR3 is TGTGCCAGCAGCTACTGGACAGGCTTCCCCTACGAGCAGTACTTC. It is translated as CASSYWTGFPYEQYF.

This clone was picked up one time. The V gene is TRBV4-1, the J gene TRBJ2-7; 13 nucleotides agree with TRBD2. Germline trimming cut 4 bases from V and 3 bases from J; bases unmatched to any gene: 3. Germline CDR1 MGHRA, CDR2 YSYEKL. This CDR3 is 15 amino acids long. CDR3 loop: CASSRTSGGNYEQYF. The CDR3 region has the DNA TGCGCCAGCAGCCGGACTAGCGGGGGAAACTACGAGCAGTACTTC.

This chain joins TRBV2 and TRBJ2-3; 12 bases fit TRBD2. Germline V gene sequence: CDR1 SNHLY, CDR2 FYNNEI. J was trimmed by 5 bases and V by 8 bases; bases with no gene match: 8. The CDR3 runs to 15 residues. CDR3 in DNA: TGTGCCAGCGCACTAGCGGGGGGTCGGGGAGATACGCAGTATTTT. It is translated as CASALAGGRGDTQYF.

Points on this clone: Different DNA sequences within this sample yield the same CDR3. The chain carries TRBV11-2 and TRBJ2-7; no clear D gene. Germline CDR1 reads SGHAT; CDR2 reads FQNNGV. V was cut by 6 bases and J by 2 bases, with 5 bases left in between. The CDR3 extends over 11 amino acids. Here the CDR3 reads CASSYTYEQYF. The CDR3 nucleotides read TGTGCCAGCAGTTACACCTACGAGCAGTACTTC.

This clone was found once. The rearrangement joins TRBV5-1 to TRBJ2-5, with D perhaps matching TRBD2 (5 bases). Trimming pared 1 base from V and 4 bases from J, leaving 14 bases between. This CDR3 is 15 amino acids long. Germline V CDR1 and CDR2: SGHRS, YFSETQ. CDR3 nucleotide sequence: TGCGCCAGCAGCTTGTGGGTCTCTGCGGGAGAGACCCAGTACTTC. This encodes CASSLWVSAGETQYF.

This clone has only one observation. The chain employs TRBV10-3 and TRBJ1-1; 9 nucleotides line up with TRBD1. Germline CDR1 ENHRY, CDR2 SYGVKD. V lost 6 bases to trimming and J lost 0 bases; unmatched junction nucleotides: 8. This CDR3 spans 16 amino acids. The CDR3 DNA sequence: TGTGCCATCAGCCCTGGGACAGGGCGATTGAACACTGAAGCTTTCTTT. Protein product: CAISPGTGRLNTEAFF.

V is TRBV27 and J is TRBJ2-1, with 14 bases matching TRBD2. This CDR3 has 17 residues. V was pared by 3 bases and J by 8 bases, with 9 bases of the junction left unmatched. From germline, CDR1 is MNHEY and CDR2 SMNVEV (reference sequence). The CDR3 DNA is TGTGCCAGCAGTTTCGGGACTAGCGGGGGCCGGGGTTATGAGCAGTTCTTC. Protein: CASSFGTSGGRGYEQFF.

CDR3 bases: TGTGCCAGCAGCTTAACCGGGGGAGGTGATGAAAAACTGTTTTTT. Protein sequence: CASSLTGGGDEKLFF. This chain connects TRBV7-3 to TRBJ1-4; D might be TRBD1 (5 bases). In germline, CDR1 is SGHTA, CDR2 FQGTGA. Between the trimmed V and J ends, which lost 0 bases and 6 bases, there was a span of 11 bases. The CDR3 is made up of 15 amino acids.

This rearrangement joins TRBV15 to TRBJ2-3; D unclear. The V and J ends lost 5 bases and 3 bases respectively, with 6 bases between them. Germline V CDR1 and CDR2: LNHNV, YYDKDF (reference sequence). This CDR3 comprises 12 residues. The CDR3: CATSARTDTQYF. CDR3 DNA sequence: TGTGCCACCAGCGCGAGGACAGATACGCAGTATTTT.

The V gene is TRBV29-1, the J gene TRBJ2-3, with D possibly TRBD1 on 6 matching bases. The CDR3 extends over 12 amino acids. Trimming shortened V by 7 bases and J by 3 bases, and 11 bases separated the two germline ends. Germline CDR1 SQVTM, CDR2 ANQGSEA. The CDR3 reads CSGGLETDTQYF. The CDR3 region has the DNA TGCAGCGGGGGGCTAGAAACAGATACGCAGTATTTT.

V usage is TRBV15 and J usage is TRBJ2-5; 10 bases are a match to TRBD2. Germline V gene lookup returns CDR1 LNHNV and CDR2 YYDKDF (reference sequence). Trimming cost V 0 bases and J 13 bases; bases outside gene matches: 8. The CDR3 extends over 14 amino acids. The CDR3 loop is CATSRDLAGARRYF. CDR3 sequence (DNA): TGTGCCACCAGCAGAGACCTAGCGGGGGCCCGGAGGTACTTC.